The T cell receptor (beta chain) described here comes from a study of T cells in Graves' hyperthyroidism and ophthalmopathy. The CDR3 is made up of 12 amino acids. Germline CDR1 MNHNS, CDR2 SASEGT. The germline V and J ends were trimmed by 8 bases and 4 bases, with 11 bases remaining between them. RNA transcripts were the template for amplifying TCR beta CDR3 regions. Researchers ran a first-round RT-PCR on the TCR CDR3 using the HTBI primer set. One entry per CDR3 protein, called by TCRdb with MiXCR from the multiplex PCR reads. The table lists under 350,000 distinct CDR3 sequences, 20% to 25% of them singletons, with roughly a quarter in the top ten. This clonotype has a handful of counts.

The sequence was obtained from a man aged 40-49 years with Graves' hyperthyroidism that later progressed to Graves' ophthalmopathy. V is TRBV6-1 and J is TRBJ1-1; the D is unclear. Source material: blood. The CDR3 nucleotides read TGTGCCAGCTGCGACCAATTCACTGAAGCTTTCTTT. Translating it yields CASCDQFTEAFF.